The 23 T cell receptor beta chains below come from one sample, sequenced in a study of blood T cell repertoires in COVID-19. Clones were sequenced by immunoSEQ multiplex PCR, and TCRdb holds only the in-frame ones, with some missing. The sample holds 120,000 or so clones; 87% are singletons and the top ten take approximately 7.7%. The sequencing sample was made of peripheral blood. The source is a human donor in a cohort sampled during active COVID-19.

The V call is TRBV19, the J call TRBJ2-7; tentative D call: TRBD1 (6 bases). The length of the CDR3 is 14 residues. Trimming stripped 5 bases from V and 3 bases from J, with 14 bases between. In germline, CDR1 is LNHDA, CDR2 SQIVND (reference sequence). The CDR3 loop is CASSEQGNGYEQYF. CDR3 coding DNA: TGTGCCAGTAGTGAACAGGGAAACGGCTACGAGCAGTACTTC. The full variable domain, completed using reference TRBV19 and TRBJ2-7, is DGGITQSPKYLFRKEGQNVTLSCEQNLNHDAMYWYRQDPGQGLRLIYYSQIVNDFQKGDIAEGYSVSREKKESFPLTVTSAQKNPTAFYLCASSEQGNGYEQYFGPGTRLTVT.

On this clone itself: In the same sample, other DNA sequences code for this CDR3. The CDR3 sequence is CASSPGQGNQPQHF. DNA of the CDR3: TGTGCCAGCTCACCCGGACAGGGGAATCAGCCCCAGCATTTT. The chain employs TRBV18 and TRBJ1-5; TRBD1 matches 9 bases. Germline CDR1 is KGHSH and CDR2 is LQKENI. The J segment lost 4 bases and the V segment lost 3 bases, leaving 1 base of the junction unmatched. CDR3 length: 14 residues.

The chain links TRBV30 to TRBJ1-1; D unresolved. This CDR3 contains 11 residues. The V and J ends lost 4 bases and 0 bases respectively, with 3 bases between them. Germline CDR1 reads GTSNPN; CDR2 reads SVGIG (reference sequence). The CDR3 DNA sequence: TGTGCCTGGACAGTGAACACTGAAGCTTTCTTT. Translating gives CAWTVNTEAFF.

CDR3 sequence reads: CASLTIGLGGETQYF. In DNA, the CDR3 is TGTGCCAGCCTAACCATCGGACTCGGGGGAGAGACCCAGTACTTC. The rearrangement joins TRBV6-6 to TRBJ2-5; TRBD2 might be the D (6 bases). CDR1 and CDR2 from the germline V gene are MNHNY and SVGAGI (reference sequence). CDR3 length: 15 residues. Trimming took off 8 bases at V and 4 bases at J, with 20 bases between the two ends.

This chain links TRBV5-4 with TRBJ1-4; D perhaps matches TRBD1 (6 bases). The CDR3 is 14 residues long. Germline V gives CDR1 SGHNT, CDR2 YYREEE (reference sequence). The V gene lost 5 bases and the J gene lost 6 bases, with 14 bases spanning the gap. The CDR3 sequence is CASSQDSLDEKLFF. The CDR3, as DNA: TGTGCCAGCAGTCAGGACAGCTTGGATGAAAAACTGTTTTTT.

Turning to this clone: Other DNA sequences from this sample encode an identical CDR3 as well. This rearrangement joins TRBV5-1 to TRBJ1-2, with TRBD1 matching over 12 bases. Trimming removed 0 bases from V and 6 bases from J; junction bases left unmatched: 3. The CDR3 runs to 15 residues. Germline CDR1 SGHRS, CDR2 YFSETQ. CDR3: CASSLGDRGPDGYTF. Written as DNA, the CDR3 is TGCGCCAGCAGCTTGGGGGACAGGGGGCCAGATGGCTACACCTTC.

The J gene is TRBJ2-7, the V gene TRBV28, with D maybe TRBD2 (5 bases). Germline V gives CDR1 MDHEN, CDR2 SYDVKM. The CDR3 is made up of 15 amino acids. The germline V and J ends were trimmed by 3 bases and 0 bases, with 12 bases remaining between them. The CDR3 reads CASSFSLAYSYEQYF. The DNA of the CDR3 is TGTGCCAGCAGTTTTTCGCTAGCTTACTCCTACGAGCAGTACTTC.

The chain links TRBV28 to TRBJ1-1; D unclear. This CDR3 spans 13 amino acids. With 11 bases removed from V and 1 base from J, the gap between germline ends came to 14 bases. Germline V lookup: CDR1 MDHEN, CDR2 SYDVKM. The CDR3 coding sequence is TGTGCCGGCGGGAGGGCACAGAACACTGAAGCTTTCTTT. This encodes CAGGRAQNTEAFF. Variable domain in full (rest from reference TRBV28 and TRBJ1-1): DVKVTQSSRYLVKRTGEKVFLECVQDMDHENMFWYRQDPGLGLRLIYFSYDVKMKEKGDIPEGYSVSREKKERFSLILESASTNQTSMYLCAGGRAQNTEAFFGQGTRLTVV.

This chain joins TRBV27 and TRBJ2-1, with TRBD2 matching over 11 bases. The trim removed 5 bases at V and 9 bases at J, leaving 9 bases unmatched. The germline V gene encodes CDR1 MNHEY and CDR2 SMNVEV (reference sequence). This CDR3 spans 15 amino acids. The CDR3 DNA sequence: TGTGCCAGCAGTAGGCTAGCGGGAGGCCTAGGTGAGCAGTTCTTC. It is translated as CASSRLAGGLGEQFF.

The chain recombines TRBV25-1 with TRBJ1-6; the match to TRBD1 covers 9 bases. After removal of 5 bases from V and 6 bases from J, the junction contained 11 bases not matched to a gene. CDR3 size: 17 residues. Germline CDR1 reads MGHDK; CDR2 reads SYGVNS. The DNA for the CDR3 is TGTGCCAGCAGTAGGGCGGACAGGGGATTTGGTAATTCACCCCTCCACTTT. Residues: CASSRADRGFGNSPLHF.

The V and J genes are TRBV3-1 (or the pseudogene TRBV3-2) and TRBJ2-7; D gene unclear. This CDR3 contains 15 residues. Germline loops: CDR1 LGHDT, CDR2 YNNKEL (reference sequence). Trimming shortened V by 0 bases and J by 2 bases, and 11 bases separated the two germline ends. CDR3 in amino acids: CASSQDLGSTYEQYF. CDR3 in DNA: TGTGCCAGCAGCCAAGATTTGGGCAGCACCTACGAGCAGTACTTC.

The rearrangement uses TRBV6-5 and TRBJ1-1; TRBD1 matches at 7 bases. CDR1 is MNHEY and CDR2 is SVGAGI in the germline V gene. Trimming at V came to 5 bases and at J to 0 bases, leaving 3 bases not matched to a gene. The CDR3 runs to 14 residues. For the CDR3, the DNA is TGTGCCAGCAGTATACAGGGGTTGAACACTGAAGCTTTCTTT. Encoded protein: CASSIQGLNTEAFF.

The V call is TRBV28, the J call TRBJ1-5, with D possibly TRBD1 on 6 matching bases. Germline loops: CDR1 MDHEN, CDR2 SYDVKM. V lost 2 bases, J lost 2 bases, and 13 bases lay in between. The CDR3 has 16 residues. This chain's CDR3 is CASSLNGGLGNQPQHF. Written as DNA, the CDR3 is TGTGCCAGCAGTTTAAATGGGGGCCTGGGCAATCAGCCCCAGCATTTT.

The genes are TRBV5-5 and TRBJ1-3; no clear D gene. The CDR3 runs 17 residues. Between the trimmed V and J ends, which lost 0 bases and 1 base, there was a span of 14 bases. Germline loops: CDR1 SGHKS, CDR2 YYEKEE (reference sequence). This CDR3 is CASSLGLSGVSGNTIYF. The DNA for the CDR3 is TGTGCCAGCAGCTTGGGATTATCGGGTGTTTCTGGAAACACCATATATTTT.

The genes are TRBV6-5 and TRBJ2-3; a possible D gene is TRBD1 (6 bases). The CDR3 covers 15 residues. V was trimmed by 6 bases and J by 2 bases, leaving 15 bases between them. Germline V lookup: CDR1 MNHEY, CDR2 SVGAGI. The CDR3 DNA is TGTGCCAGCAGCCGACTGACAGGTGCCACAGATACGCAGTATTTT. Translation: CASSRLTGATDTQYF.

This clone occurred once. The gene calls are TRBV9 and TRBJ1-1; TRBD1 might be the D (5 bases). The germline V gene encodes CDR1 SGDLS and CDR2 YYNGEE. Trimming pared 0 bases from V and 4 bases from J, leaving 10 bases between. This CDR3 spans 14 amino acids. DNA of the CDR3: TGTGCCAGCAGCGTAGCAATCGGGGGCACTGAAGCTTTCTTT. Residues: CASSVAIGGTEAFF.

V is TRBV28 and J is TRBJ2-3; TRBD2 matches 7 bases. There are 13 residues in the CDR3. J was trimmed by 6 bases and V by 5 bases; bases with no gene match: 5. CDR1 and CDR2 from the germline V gene are MDHEN and SYDVKM. The CDR3 DNA reads as TGTGCCAGCAGTCCATATAGCGGGGATACGCAGTATTTT. The encoded protein is CASSPYSGDTQYF.

CDR3 DNA: TGCGCCAGCAGCGCCGGGACAGTTGCAACTAATGAAAAACTGTTTTTT. Translated: CASSAGTVATNEKLFF. The genes are TRBV5-1 and TRBJ1-4, with 7 bases aligning to TRBD1. The germline gives CDR1 SGHRS, CDR2 YFSETQ. Trimming removed 4 bases from V and 0 bases from J; junction bases left unmatched: 6. The CDR3 is made up of 16 amino acids.

V gene TRBV6-5 combines with J gene TRBJ2-7; weak D call: TRBD1 (5 bases). CDR1 and CDR2 (germline): MNHEY, SVGAGI. Trimming took 6 bases from V and 3 from J, leaving 15 bases between them. The CDR3 contains 14 residues. CDR3 bases: TGTGCCAGCAGACTCACGCGGCAGGGCTACGAGCAGTACTTC. Translated: CASRLTRQGYEQYF.

This chain joins TRBV3-1 (or the pseudogene TRBV3-2) and TRBJ2-7, with 8 bases lining up with TRBD2. Germline assignment: CDR1 LGHDT and CDR2 YNNKEL (reference sequence). The CDR3 has 16 residues. The V segment lost 1 base and the J segment 2 bases; nucleotides outside the gene matches: 7. The CDR3 DNA follows: TGTGCCAGCAGCCAAGCTGGCGGGGGGAACACCTACGAGCAGTACTTC. It encodes CASSQAGGGNTYEQYF.

This chain uses TRBV6-5 with TRBJ1-4; a possible D gene is TRBD1 (6 bases). The CDR3 contains 13 residues. Germline loops: CDR1 MNHEY, CDR2 SVGAGI. V lost 7 bases to trimming and J lost 8 bases, with 14 bases between them. This chain's CDR3 is CASTGQWGEKLFF. The CDR3 coding sequence is TGTGCCAGCACTGGACAGTGGGGGGAAAAACTGTTTTTT.

The chain combines TRBV5-8 with TRBJ2-3, with D unresolved. With 4 bases removed from V and 5 bases from J, the gap between germline ends came to 11 bases. The germline gives CDR1 SGHTS, CDR2 YDEGEE. This CDR3 is 13 amino acids long. CDR3 sequence (DNA): TGTGCCAGCAGCCTCTCCGGTAGAGATACGCAGTATTTT. Its translation is CASSLSGRDTQYF. Together with reference TRBV5-8 and TRBJ2-3, the CDR3 gives the full variable domain: EAGVTQSPTHLIKTRGQQATLRCSPISGHTSVYWYQQALGLGLQFLLWYDEGEERNRGNFPPRFSGRQFPNYSSELNVNALELEDSALYLCASSLSGRDTQYFGPGTRLTVL.

The chain uses TRBV12-3 or TRBV12-4 and TRBJ1-2; no definite D call. The V end was cut by 0 bases, the J end by 8 bases, with 7 bases between. This CDR3 spans 12 amino acids. The CDR3, as DNA: TGTGCCAGCAGTTTAGCGTCGGGAGGCTACACCTTC. Translation: CASSLASGGYTF.